These T cell receptor beta chains were read from a single sample in a study of OX40 agonist ivuxolimab in advanced cancers. Only in-frame clones appear in the TCRdb table, and some are missing; sequencing was by immunoSEQ multiplex PCR. The sample shows about 44,000 clones, approximately 80% of them seen only once. The sequencing used CD4+ or CD8+ T cells sorted from blood, collected in a trial of the OX40 agonist ivuxolimab. The receptor source for this set is an adult with an advanced solid tumor such as melanoma, head and neck, liver or kidney cancer. CDR3s leave out the opening cysteine and the closing phenylalanine or tryptophan.

V gene: TRBV6-1
J gene: TRBJ1-2
CDR3 protein: ASSAGKGYGYT

V gene: TRBV27
J gene: TRBJ1-1
CDR3 protein: ASSLLSVNMNTEAF

V gene: TRBV4-1
J gene: TRBJ2-1
CDR3 protein: ASSQEGLGELYNEQF

V gene: TRBV5-1
J gene: TRBJ2-1
CDR3 protein: ASRLTSGRAYNEQF

V gene: TRBV5-1
J gene: TRBJ2-3
CDR3 protein: ASSMDHTDTQY

V gene: TRBV11-3
J gene: TRBJ2-2
CDR3 protein: ASSLPGSTGELF

V gene: TRBV5-6
J gene: TRBJ1-5
CDR3 protein: ASSLEGGINQPQH

V gene: TRBV6-6
J gene: TRBJ2-1
CDR3 protein: ASSLAGVTNEQF

V gene: TRBV5-1
J gene: TRBJ1-2
CDR3 protein: ASSSGRGGYT

V gene: TRBV19
J gene: TRBJ2-5
CDR3 protein: ASSIGTRGETQY

V gene: TRBV25-1
J gene: TRBJ2-1
CDR3 protein: ASRGLAGGGSYNEQF

V gene: TRBV7-6
J gene: TRBJ2-7
CDR3 protein: ASSSTSGRGEQY

V gene: TRBV27
J gene: TRBJ2-2
CDR3 protein: ASSSLSGTIKTGELF

V gene: TRBV28
J gene: TRBJ1-1
CDR3 protein: ASKRTVGGTEAF

V gene: TRBV30
J gene: TRBJ1-3
CDR3 protein: AWSDRGPGNTIY

V gene: TRBV13
J gene: TRBJ2-7
CDR3 protein: ASSYSYEQY

V gene: TRBV7-9
J gene: TRBJ2-1
CDR3 protein: ASSPYNEQF

V gene: TRBV7-2
J gene: TRBJ2-7
CDR3 protein: ASSKDTYEQY

V gene: TRBV19
J gene: TRBJ2-7
CDR3 protein: ASSLSGGVYEQY

V gene: TRBV28
J gene: TRBJ1-2
CDR3 protein: ASSFGQSYGYT

V gene: TRBV9
J gene: TRBJ1-4
CDR3 protein: ASSPLGGANEKLF

V gene: TRBV7-9
J gene: TRBJ1-4
CDR3 protein: ASSTTGGFNEKLF

V gene: TRBV19
J gene: TRBJ2-1
CDR3 protein: ASSIRLNEQF

V gene: TRBV30
J gene: TRBJ2-5
CDR3 protein: AWSRSGWETQY

V gene: TRBV7-7
J gene: TRBJ2-7
CDR3 protein: ASSPGLTGNEQY

V gene: TRBV5-1
J gene: TRBJ1-5
CDR3 protein: ASRRDYNQPQH

V gene: TRBV27
J gene: TRBJ2-1
CDR3 protein: ASAWSSYNEQF

V gene: TRBV28
J gene: TRBJ2-5
CDR3 protein: ASSLLSGETQY

V gene: TRBV18
J gene: TRBJ2-2
CDR3 protein: ASSPKAGNTGELF

V gene: TRBV15
J gene: TRBJ1-4
CDR3 protein: ATSRDRQGEKLF